What follows are 32 T cell receptor beta chains derived from one specimen sequenced in a study of T cells after yellow fever vaccination. TCRdb analysed the 5' RACE reads with MiXCR anew, one entry per CDR3 protein. This table has some 670,000 distinct CDR3 sequences, more than 9% appearing once. This material consisted of PBMCs, taken on the day of the yellow fever booster vaccination. These receptors came from a man under 40 who received the YFV17D yellow fever vaccine.

This clonotype has only a few counts. The gene calls are TRBV2 and TRBJ2-7; 13 bases match TRBD2. Trimming at V came to 4 bases and at J to 6 bases, leaving 6 bases not matched to a gene. Germline CDR1 and CDR2: SNHLY and FYNNEI. The CDR3 covers 15 residues. CDR3 loop: CASSATSGRAGEQYF. CDR3 nucleotides: TGTGCCAGCAGTGCAACTAGCGGGAGGGCCGGCGAGCAGTACTTC.

This clonotype was observed a handful of times. The chain has TRBV2 and TRBJ2-2, with unresolved D. Per the germline V gene, CDR1 is SNHLY and CDR2 is FYNNEI. The CDR3 contains 13 residues. V lost 8 bases and J 3 bases, leaving 10 bases between the germline ends. The CDR3 DNA sequence: TGTGCCAGCTCGGGCGGATACACCGGGGAGCTGTTTTTT. Protein: CASSGGYTGELFF.

This clonotype was found a few times. The rearrangement uses TRBV2 and TRBJ1-6, with D uncertain. Germline CDR1 is SNHLY and CDR2 is FYNNEI. Deletions cut 6 bases from V and 9 bases from J, with 18 bases between. CDR3 length equals 15 residues. The DNA of the CDR3 is TGTGCCAGCAGAGGGAGCCCCGGTGGTTCTTCACCCCTCCACTTT. Its protein is CASRGSPGGSSPLHF.

This clonotype was detected only a few times. The J gene is TRBJ1-1, the V gene TRBV7-8; D call uncertain. The CDR3 length is 13 residues. The germline V and J ends were trimmed by 5 bases and 0 bases, with 7 bases remaining between them. The germline CDR1 and CDR2 sequences are SGHVS and FQNEAQ. As DNA, the CDR3 is TGTGCCAGCAGCGCCCCAGTGAACACTGAAGCTTTCTTT. Translating it yields CASSAPVNTEAFF.

The rearrangement joins TRBV6-6 to TRBJ2-7; a weak D match, TRBD2 (5 bases). Germline V CDR1 and CDR2: MNHNY, SVGAGI (reference sequence). This CDR3 is 13 amino acids long. V was cut by 4 bases and J by 5 bases, with 12 bases left in between. CDR3 residues: CASSFQSGHEQYF. CDR3 sequence (DNA): TGTGCCAGCAGTTTCCAGAGCGGTCACGAGCAGTACTTC.

This clonotype occurred a few times. The CDR3 region is CAISRPSTPHEQYF. CDR3 nucleotide sequence: TGTGCCATCAGCCGCCCTAGTACCCCGCACGAGCAGTACTTC. The rearrangement uses TRBV10-3 and TRBJ2-7; D is uncertain. V gave up 6 bases and J gave up 5 bases, with 17 bases separating them. This CDR3 is built from 14 residues. In germline, CDR1 is ENHRY, CDR2 SYGVKD.

The V call is TRBV14, the J call TRBJ2-1; possible D gene TRBD2, 5 bases. This CDR3 is built from 15 residues. V lost 6 bases to trimming and J lost 6 bases, with 18 bases between them. CDR1 SGHDN and CDR2 FVKESK come from the germline V gene. The CDR3, as DNA: TGTGCCAGCAGTCCTAGGGCTGAGGGCGGCAATGAGCAGTTCTTC. It specifies CASSPRAEGGNEQFF.

This clonotype has a handful of counts. The chain carries TRBV29-1 and TRBJ2-2; D gene uncertain. CDR1 and CDR2 from the germline V gene are SQVTM and ANQGSEA. V lost 7 bases and J lost 5, with 5 bases in between. The CDR3 extends over 10 amino acids. The CDR3 region is CSALTGELFF. CDR3 coding DNA: TGCAGCGCATTAACCGGGGAGCTGTTTTTT.

This clonotype was seen a few times. The CDR3 spells CSVDRSDTQYF. CDR3 DNA sequence: TGCAGCGTTGATAGGTCGGATACGCAGTATTTT. This rearrangement joins TRBV29-1 to TRBJ2-3; no firm D call. The CDR3 is 11 amino acids. Germline values: CDR1 SQVTM, CDR2 ANQGSEA. V shed 3 bases and J shed 6 bases, with 7 bases lying between them.

This clonotype was counted only a few times. The chain joins TRBV19 to TRBJ2-6, with a weak D call TRBD2 (6 bases). Germline V CDR1 and CDR2: LNHDA, SQIVND (reference sequence). The V gene lost 3 bases and the J gene lost 4 bases, with 10 bases spanning the gap. The CDR3 sequence is 15 residues long. The CDR3 here is CASSIPGDGANVLTF. CDR3 coding DNA: TGTGCCAGTAGTATTCCGGGGGACGGGGCCAACGTCCTGACTTTC.

This clonotype has a count of ten or more. The rearrangement uses TRBV12-3 or TRBV12-4 and TRBJ1-2; D is possibly TRBD1 (5 bases). V lost 3 bases and J 6 bases, leaving 8 bases between the germline ends. The CDR3 runs 12 residues. CDR3 DNA: TGTGCCAGCAGTTTTGGGGCGCATGGCTACACCTTC. It yields the protein CASSFGAHGYTF.

The CDR3 here is CASSPIGQGAGNTIYF. Here the CDR3 DNA reads TGTGCCAGCAGCCCCATAGGACAGGGTGCCGGAAACACCATATATTTT. V usage is TRBV7-2 and J usage is TRBJ1-3; 8 bases line up with TRBD1. With 5 bases clipped from V and 4 bases from J, the junction kept 10 bases outside the gene matches. CDR3 length equals 16 residues. Germline CDR1 and CDR2: SGHTA and FQGNSA.

The V gene is TRBV7-9, the J gene TRBJ1-5; D uncertain. Germline CDR1 SEHNR, CDR2 FQNEAQ (reference sequence). The CDR3 has 16 residues. V was clipped by 1 base and J by 8 bases, with 18 bases between them. This CDR3 is CASSLDQGSAKEPQHF. The CDR3, as DNA: TGTGCCAGCAGCTTAGACCAAGGTTCCGCAAAGGAGCCCCAGCATTTT.

This clonotype was seen only a few times. This chain links TRBV5-1 with TRBJ1-2; perhaps TRBD1 as D (6 bases). V gave up 5 bases and J gave up 4 bases, with 15 bases separating them. This CDR3 contains 14 residues. Germline V gives CDR1 SGHRS, CDR2 YFSETQ. CDR3 loop: CASSTGLQGYGYTF. CDR3 DNA: TGCGCCAGCAGTACAGGGTTGCAGGGCTATGGCTACACCTTC.

This clonotype turned up a few times. The rearrangement uses TRBV29-1 and TRBJ2-3; D gene uncertain. This CDR3 contains 13 residues. Trimming pared 4 bases from V and 2 bases from J, leaving 10 bases between. Germline values: CDR1 SQVTM, CDR2 ANQGSEA. CDR3 loop: CSVVIQFTDTQYF. The CDR3, as DNA: TGCAGCGTTGTGATCCAATTCACAGATACGCAGTATTTT.

A word on this clonotype: Because it lacks the conserved phenylalanine or tryptophan at the end, this CDR3 is likely a read error. It is unclear where the CDR3 begins or ends on the DNA, so no DNA is shown, and the CDR3 is as TCRdb lists it. The chain is built from TRBV15 and TRBJ2-1; TRBD2, as called in the table, went unchecked against the DNA. Germline V gives CDR1 LNHNV, CDR2 YYDKDF (reference sequence). The CDR3 is 14 residues long, counting both termini. The CDR3 here is CATSRERTSGTLWI.

This chain links TRBV6-2 or TRBV6-3 with TRBJ2-7; D call uncertain. Looked up from germline, CDR1 is MNHEY and CDR2 is SVGEGT. Trimming stripped 1 base from V and 5 bases from J, with 6 bases between. The CDR3 contains 12 residues. The CDR3 DNA sequence: TGTGCCAGCAGTTACTTTTGGGACGAGCAGTACTTC. Residues: CASSYFWDEQYF.

This clonotype occurred a few times. The chain combines TRBV6-5 with TRBJ2-1, with 9 bases fitting TRBD2. Trimming cost V 2 bases and J 3 bases; bases outside gene matches: 2. There are 15 residues in the CDR3. Germline CDR1 is MNHEY and CDR2 is SVGAGI. The CDR3 DNA reads TGTGCCAGCAGTTACGGGACTAGCAGCTACAATGAGCAGTTCTTC. This gives the protein CASSYGTSSYNEQFF.

This clonotype came up a few times. This chain connects TRBV5-6 to TRBJ1-1; D gene uncertain. Trimming removed 1 base at V and 7 bases at J, with 11 bases between. The germline V gene encodes CDR1 SGHDT and CDR2 YYEEEE. CDR3 size: 13 residues. The CDR3 reads CASSLKIGSEAFF. DNA for the CDR3: TGTGCCAGCAGCTTGAAAATCGGCAGTGAAGCTTTCTTT.

The chain couples TRBV7-2 to TRBJ2-1, with a weak D call TRBD2 (5 bases). CDR1 SGHTA and CDR2 FQGNSA come from the germline V gene. This CDR3 has 15 amino acids. V was trimmed by 5 bases and J by 0 bases, leaving 11 bases between them. The CDR3 nucleotides read TGTGCCAGCAGCCTCGAGGGCTTCTCCTACAATGAGCAGTTCTTC. This translates into CASSLEGFSYNEQFF.

This clonotype was recorded at least ten times. The rearrangement joins TRBV11-2 to TRBJ2-1; 9 bases agree with TRBD1. J lost 15 bases, V lost 4 bases, and 7 bases had no gene match. The CDR3 consists of 12 residues. CDR1 and CDR2 from the germline V gene are SGHAT and FQNNGV. CDR3 residues: CASSSPSGQGFF. In DNA, the CDR3 is TGTGCCAGCAGCTCCCCCTCGGGACAGGGGTTCTTC.

This clonotype has a handful of counts. The chain has TRBV11-3 and TRBJ2-5; D is perhaps TRBD2 (6 bases). The CDR3 extends over 15 amino acids. V was trimmed by 5 bases and J by 5 bases, leaving 18 bases between them. Germline V gene lookup returns CDR1 SGHNT and CDR2 YENEEA. DNA of the CDR3: TGTGCCAGCAGCGTTGGGACTCGCCTAGCGGAGACCCAGTACTTC. It is translated as CASSVGTRLAETQYF. Full variable domain (missing parts from reference TRBV11-3 and TRBJ2-5): EAGVVQSPRYKIIEKKQPVAFWCNPISGHNTLYWYLQNLGQGPELLIRYENEEAVDDSQLPKDRFSAERLKGVDSTLKIQPAELGDSAVYLCASSVGTRLAETQYFGPGTRLLVL.

This chain links TRBV7-2 with TRBJ2-5; D is perhaps TRBD2 (6 bases). Per the germline V gene, CDR1 is SGHTA and CDR2 is FQGNSA. The CDR3 consists of 15 residues. V was shortened by 7 bases and J by 5 bases, with 20 bases between the two germline ends. CDR3 region: CASTAGMPSLETQYF. The CDR3 DNA reads TGTGCCAGCACCGCGGGGATGCCTTCTTTGGAGACCCAGTACTTC.

The V and J genes are TRBV5-5 and TRBJ1-5; D uncertain. The ends were cut back, 2 bases at V and 0 bases at J, with 33 bases in the middle. The CDR3 extends over 23 amino acids. CDR1 is SGHKS and CDR2 is YYEKEE in the germline V gene (reference sequence). CDR3 sequence (DNA): TGTGCCAGCAGCTTCGCCGGGATCGGCGGCGGCGGCGGTTTGTCCAATAGCAATCAGCCCCAGCATTTT. This encodes CASSFAGIGGGGGLSNSNQPQHF.

This clonotype was found a few times. V and J are TRBV4-3 and TRBJ2-7; the D is unclear. This CDR3 has 16 residues. From germline, CDR1 is LGHNA and CDR2 YSLEER. Trimming shortened V by 0 bases and J by 0 bases, and 12 bases separated the two germline ends. CDR3 in DNA: TGCGCCAGCAGCCAAGATACGGCCGGATACTCCTACGAGCAGTACTTC. Protein sequence: CASSQDTAGYSYEQYF.

DNA of the CDR3: TGTGCCAGCAGCACCACAGTCTTATCTGGCTACACCTTC. It specifies CASSTTVLSGYTF. This chain connects TRBV12-3 or TRBV12-4 to TRBJ1-2, with D unclear. Trimming took 6 bases from V and 7 from J, leaving 15 bases between them. The CDR3 has 13 residues.

This clonotype was counted a few times. The CDR3 is CASSMTSGTGLNEQFF. DNA for the CDR3: TGCGCCAGCAGCATGACTAGCGGGACTGGCCTCAATGAGCAGTTCTTC. The V gene is TRBV5-1, the J gene TRBJ2-1; TRBD2 matches 11 bases. Trimming took 4 bases from V and 6 from J; bases not matched to a gene: 9. Germline CDR1 reads SGHRS; CDR2 reads YFSETQ. This CDR3 region has 16 residues.

As to this clonotype: This may be a read error, as it is one base from a much larger clone. This sequence joins TRBV7-6 and TRBJ2-1; 11 bases match TRBD2. V was pared by 5 bases and J by 5 bases, with 2 bases of the junction left unmatched. The CDR3 has 14 residues. Germline V gene lookup returns CDR1 SGHVS and CDR2 FNYEAQ. CDR3 DNA: TGTGCCAGCAGCCAGGGACTAGCGGACAATGAGCAGTTCTTC. It translates to CASSQGLADNEQFF.

This clonotype has a handful of counts. The chain couples TRBV9 to TRBJ2-1; 8 nucleotides line up with TRBD2. CDR1 and CDR2 (germline): SGDLS, YYNGEE. The CDR3 spans 18 residues. With V trimmed by 0 bases and J by 2 bases, 10 bases remained unmatched. CDR3 sequence (DNA): TGTGCCAGCAGCGTAGCGGGGATTGCTAGCGGGCCCTACAATGAGCAGTTCTTC. It is translated as CASSVAGIASGPYNEQFF.

The table lists this clonotype with a few counts. This rearrangement joins TRBV7-9 to TRBJ2-1; weak D call: TRBD2 (5 bases). The CDR3 covers 13 residues. Trimming took 7 bases from V and 5 from J, leaving 12 bases between them. The V gene's germline CDR1 is SEHNR and CDR2 FQNEAQ (reference sequence). CDR3 residues: CASMGEHDNEQFF. Written as DNA, the CDR3 is TGTGCCAGCATGGGAGAGCACGACAATGAGCAGTTCTTC. The variable domain in full, with the rest retrieved from reference TRBV7-9 and TRBJ2-1, is DTGVSQNPRHKITKRGQNVTFRCDPISEHNRLYWYRQTLGQGPEFLTYFQNEAQLEKSRLLSDRFSAERPKGSFSTLEIQRTEQGDSAMYLCASMGEHDNEQFFGPGTRLTVL.

This chain uses TRBV6-1 with TRBJ2-7; 8 bases agree with TRBD1. The germline V gene has CDR1 MNHNS and CDR2 SASEGT. V shed 6 bases, J shed 2 bases, and the junction held 6 bases outside the gene matches. This CDR3 comprises 14 residues. The CDR3 DNA reads TGTGCCAGCAGACCAGGGGGCAGACCCTACGAGCAGTACTTC. Translating gives CASRPGGRPYEQYF.

The chain combines TRBV5-4 with TRBJ2-1, with TRBD2 matching 8 bases. The J segment lost 8 bases and the V segment lost 1 base, leaving 11 bases of the junction unmatched. Germline CDR1 SGHNT, CDR2 YYREEE (reference sequence). CDR3 length: 16 residues. The DNA for the CDR3 is TGTGCCAGCAGCTTGACTAGCGGCTCGGAGCTTGATGAGCAGTTCTTC. It yields the protein CASSLTSGSELDEQFF.